The rows below give T cell receptor beta chains drawn from one sample of a study of monozygotic twins with inflammatory bowel disease. TCRdb processed the 5' RACE reads again and assigns one entry to each CDR3 protein, with no DNA. The sample's table shows some 99,000 distinct CDR3 sequences. Sequenced: blood. These receptors came from a human donor with ulcerative colitis or Crohn's disease, or a healthy co-twin of an affected twin (not recorded which). Each CDR3 is given with its conserved first and last residue.

V gene,J gene,CDR3 protein
TRBV20-1,TRBJ1-1,CSARVPGRGGTEAFF
TRBV7-2,TRBJ2-3,CASSLQTGGYTDTQYF
TRBV7-6,TRBJ1-1,CASSVGAGANTEAFF
TRBV5-1,TRBJ2-5,CASSFLGAQETQYF
TRBV5-1,TRBJ1-2,CASSGGVYGYTF
TRBV5-1,TRBJ1-2,CASSLLGDVDYGYTF
TRBV4-3,TRBJ2-1,CASSQDGPGTAYNEQFF
TRBV27,TRBJ1-6,CASSSKGSLHF
TRBV5-1,TRBJ2-7,CASSLVPAGDYEQYF
TRBV27,TRBJ2-3,CASSWTSGGDTQYF
TRBV4-1,TRBJ1-5,CASSRGRGSNQPQHF
TRBV6-1,TRBJ1-2,CASRPPGTPNGYTF
TRBV6-1,TRBJ2-7,CASGERLGLRRYEQYF
TRBV5-1,TRBJ2-3,CASSLGPTGTDTQYF
TRBV7-2,TRBJ2-3,CASSSQLAGGDTQYF
TRBV29-1,TRBJ2-3,CSVATGGLTDTQYF
TRBV12-3/TRBV12-4,TRBJ1-5,CASSSNRGNQPQHF
TRBV7-2,TRBJ2-5,CASSFSYEETQYF
TRBV20-1,TRBJ2-6,CSLGLAGVNGANVLTF
TRBV19,TRBJ2-7,CASSGLGGDYYEQYF
TRBV6-5,TRBJ2-7,CASSTVTIHEQYF
TRBV5-5,TRBJ2-5,CASSYPGTSGGQTQYF
TRBV19,TRBJ2-5,CASSMVTDQETQYF
TRBV5-1,TRBJ2-7,CASSLAGGGLSYEQYF
TRBV4-3,TRBJ2-2,CASSQDLGLHTGELFF
TRBV6-1,TRBJ2-3,CASSPLGGSADTQYF
TRBV14,TRBJ2-1,CASSRLSAGYNEQFF
TRBV9,TRBJ2-5,CASSGGRAEETQYF
TRBV7-2,TRBJ2-2,CASSFLFMAGELFF
TRBV28,TRBJ2-1,CASSLLSGYEQFF
TRBV5-1,TRBJ2-3,CASSLEGSGTDTQYF
TRBV18,TRBJ2-2,CASSPQTVANTGELFF
TRBV5-1,TRBJ2-2,CASSLSLAGAVGELFF
TRBV20-1,TRBJ1-5,CSGTGGNQPQHF